The clone carrying this T cell receptor (beta chain) has ten or more counts. A read error may produce the germline difference seen at one junction end. This sample was taken from a study of spatial heterogeneity in lung cancer. The CDR3 length is 15 residues. TCRdb called the 5' RACE reads again in MiXCR, with one record for every CDR3 protein. The data hold 45,000 to 65,000 distinct CDR3 sequences, with around 7% observed a single time. Stated time point: sample taken at primary tumor resection. Whole RNA from tumor, nontumor lung or frozen PBMC was sequenced unsorted. The donors, 70 to 80 patients with untreated early-stage non-small cell lung cancer, provided the samples.

The chain recombines TRBV12-3 or TRBV12-4 with TRBJ2-2; the D gene is possibly TRBD2 (5 bases). The input for sequencing was PBMCs, taken at surgery. The sequence was obtained from a female donor with early-stage non-small cell lung cancer. The CDR3, as DNA: TGTGCCAGCAGCTTAGCGCTTGGGCACACCGGGGAGCTGTTTTTT. It yields the protein CASSLALGHTGELFF.